These T cell receptor beta chains were read from a single sample in a study of patients and donors after allogeneic stem cell transplantation. TCRdb re-called the RT-PCR reads with MiXCR, one entry per CDR3 protein. The table has about 960,000 distinct CDR3 sequences, more than 15% seen once. Sequencing input: blood, either unsorted or a sorted T cell fraction (not recorded which). Source of these receptors: a human donor who was either an allogeneic HSCT recipient or a stem cell or donor lymphocyte infusion donor (not recorded which). It is not recorded whose cells these are; they may come from a transplant donor. Each CDR3 is given without its conserved first and last residue. Each record gives: V gene, J gene, CDR3 protein.

TRBV4-2,TRBJ2-5,ASSQGSWGQETQY
TRBV13,TRBJ1-2,ASSFTDGNYGYT
TRBV10-3,TRBJ1-2,AISEIGATNYGYT
TRBV29-1,TRBJ2-7,SVLGVGGPYEQY
TRBV7-9,TRBJ1-3,ASREVSGNTIY
TRBV20-1,TRBJ2-7,SARFSGDEQY
TRBV4-3,TRBJ2-4,ASSQEAGQGRIQY
TRBV5-1,TRBJ1-1,ASSAGTPEAF
TRBV3-1,TRBJ2-5,ASSQDSGETQY
TRBV5-1,TRBJ2-3,ASSLVWDYSTDTQY
TRBV6-1,TRBJ1-1,ASSEAGLLNTEAF
TRBV27,TRBJ2-2,ASTSLSGVGTGELF
TRBV20-1,TRBJ2-7,SAAPPGGFVIFYEQY
TRBV7-2,TRBJ1-3,ASTFRGNTIY
TRBV15,TRBJ1-1,ATSRDKGGTEAF
TRBV20-1,TRBJ2-5,SAPHWGVLQETQY
TRBV15,TRBJ1-1,ATSRQPKTGIPPEAF
TRBV5-1,TRBJ2-3,ASSLAISGGPKTDTQY
TRBV9,TRBJ2-1,ASSVATPYNEQF
TRBV30,TRBJ2-7,AWSQGQGLFEQY
TRBV19,TRBJ1-4,ASSTRQPRGEKLF
TRBV7-9,TRBJ2-2,ASTQTGTNTGELF
TRBV5-5,TRBJ2-1,ASSLDTSNEQF
TRBV4-1,TRBJ2-7,ASSQADRASSYEQY
TRBV7-3,TRBJ2-1,ASSIGTETYNEQF
TRBV7-2,TRBJ1-3,ASRAGYSGNTIY
TRBV5-1,TRBJ1-1,ASSLRTGRNTEAF